The source of this T cell receptor (beta chain) is a study of T cell responses to AZD1222 COVID-19 vaccine. The CDR3 is 15 residues long. CDR1 is MDHEN and CDR2 is SYDVKM in the germline V gene. Trimming removed 2 bases from V and 8 bases from J, with 13 bases in between. Data came from immunoSEQ multiplex PCR; TCRdb stores just in-frame clones and leaves some out. The profile covers tens of thousands of clones, with 75% to 85% appearing a single time and approximately 52% taken by the ten largest. On this clone: The antigen remains unidentified.

Notes on the study in general: Clonal diversity may have been underestimated in mostly white British donors. At study baseline, merely over 5 AZD1222 recipients were seropositive. Vaccine-related CD4 TCRs covered spike, predominating at 160-218 and 743-854. Spike-specific TCR breadth and depth went up after people got two AZD1222 doses.

This material consisted of peripheral blood, taken on day 0 of AZD1222 vaccination. The sequence was collected from an adult in good health. This chain connects TRBV28 to TRBJ1-6; D unclear. The CDR3 region has the DNA TGTGCCAGCAGTTTACTCTTCGTCAAGGATTCACCCCTCCACTTT. As protein: CASSLLFVKDSPLHF.